Shown below are 15 T cell receptor beta chains from a single sample sequenced in a study of shared clonotypes between healthy human individuals. TCRdb's copy holds only in-frame clones and misses some; the assay was immunoSEQ multiplex PCR. The sample shows roughly 2,000,000 clones, about 95% of them seen only once. Cells designated naive CD8 were CD45RO-negative and were positively selected for CCR7, with terminally differentiated effector memory CD45RA+ cells excluded. The sequenced sample was naive CD8+ T cells sorted from blood. All receptors derive from a young man in good health.

Concerning this clone: Other DNA sequences in this sample translate to the same CDR3. DNA for the CDR3: TGTGCCAGCAGCCCCCCGGGGTACAATGAGCAGTTCTTC. This codes for CASSPPGYNEQFF. The chain joins TRBV7-9 to TRBJ2-1; a possible D gene is TRBD2 (5 bases). V was clipped by 5 bases and J by 4 bases, with 9 bases between them. From germline, CDR1 is SEHNR and CDR2 FQNEAQ (reference sequence). The length of the CDR3 is 13 residues.

Remarks on this clone: In the same sample, other DNA sequences code for this CDR3. The chain links TRBV27 to TRBJ2-7; D is unclear. The ends were cut back, 4 bases at V and 0 bases at J, with 7 bases in the middle. The CDR3 loop spans 13 amino acids. CDR1 and CDR2 from the germline V gene are MNHEY and SMNVEV (reference sequence). The CDR3 region is CASSWSSSYEQYF. DNA of the CDR3: TGTGCCAGCAGTTGGAGTTCCTCCTACGAGCAGTACTTC.

This sequence joins TRBV5-5 and TRBJ1-1, with a possible D match to TRBD1 (6 bases). Trimming left V 0 bases short and J 8 bases short, with 8 bases between. The CDR3 consists of 12 residues. CDR1 and CDR2 (germline): SGHKS, YYEKEE (reference sequence). The CDR3 reads CASSLGQVEAFF. As DNA, the CDR3 is TGTGCCAGCAGCTTGGGACAGGTCGAAGCTTTCTTT.

With regard to this clone: The same CDR3 also results from other DNA sequences found in this sample. The CDR3 DNA reads as TGTGCCAGCAGTCTAGGGACAGGAGAGCTGTTTTTT. Translation gives CASSLGTGELFF. V is TRBV28 and J is TRBJ2-2, with 8 nucleotides matching TRBD1. After removal of 5 bases from V and 11 bases from J, the junction contained 4 bases not matched to a gene. The CDR3 spans 12 residues. The germline CDR1 and CDR2 sequences are MDHEN and SYDVKM.

The rearrangement joins TRBV7-9 to TRBJ2-5, with 11 bases that match TRBD2. Per germline, CDR1 SEHNR and CDR2 FQNEAQ (reference sequence). The CDR3 sequence is 17 residues long. V lost 2 bases and J lost 7; bases outside the gene matches: 12. The CDR3 DNA follows: TGTGCCAGCAGCTTAAGGGCCTTAGGGACTAGCGGTGGGACCCAGTACTTC. It is translated as CASSLRALGTSGGTQYF.

Concerning this clone: At the DNA level, this CDR3 is encoded by other sequences in the same sample as well. Here the CDR3 reads CASSGLAGNTGELFF. As DNA, the CDR3 is TGTGCCAGCAGTGGACTAGCAGGAAACACCGGGGAGCTGTTTTTT. V is TRBV6-1 and J is TRBJ2-2; 7 bases map to TRBD2. The CDR3 is made up of 15 amino acids. In germline, CDR1 is MNHNS, CDR2 SASEGT. V was clipped by 4 bases and J by 2 bases; unmatched bases: 4.

Note on this clone: Within the sample, other DNA sequences also encode this same CDR3. The V call is TRBV27, the J call TRBJ1-2; 7 bases map to TRBD1. V trimming: 3 bases; J trimming: 4 bases; junction bases outside the gene matches: 2. The CDR3 loop spans 13 amino acids. The germline CDR1 and CDR2 sequences are MNHEY and SMNVEV (reference sequence). The CDR3 loop is CASSLWTGYGYTF. The DNA for the CDR3 is TGTGCCAGCAGTTTGTGGACAGGCTATGGCTACACCTTC.

This rearrangement joins TRBV6-5 to TRBJ1-4; 8 bases map to TRBD1. This CDR3 contains 14 residues. The V segment lost 6 bases and the J segment 8 bases; nucleotides outside the gene matches: 8. Per the germline V gene, CDR1 is MNHEY and CDR2 is SVGAGI. CDR3 DNA: TGTGCCAGCAGCTGGACAGGGTTGGAGGAAAAACTGTTTTTT. It translates to CASSWTGLEEKLFF.

V usage is TRBV5-1 and J usage is TRBJ2-2; 9 bases fit TRBD1. V was pared by 3 bases and J by 2 bases, with 2 bases of the junction left unmatched. There are 15 residues in the CDR3. CDR1 and CDR2 (germline): SGHRS, YFSETQ. The CDR3 loop is CASSWDRVNTGELFF. The CDR3 bases are TGCGCCAGCAGCTGGGACAGGGTAAACACCGGGGAGCTGTTTTTT.

This clone was counted a few times. The J gene is TRBJ1-1, the V gene TRBV13, with 9 bases aligning to TRBD1. V was pared by 5 bases and J by 11 bases, with 6 bases of the junction left unmatched. The germline CDR1 and CDR2 sequences are PRHDT and FYEKMQ (reference sequence). The CDR3 extends over 12 amino acids. CDR3 in amino acids: CASSITGGAAFF. The DNA of the CDR3 is TGTGCCAGCAGCATCACAGGGGGCGCCGCTTTCTTT.

V usage is TRBV4-1 and J usage is TRBJ2-7; the D call may be TRBD1 or TRBD2 (5 bases each). V lost 0 bases to trimming and J lost 3 bases, with 15 bases between them. The CDR3 spans 16 residues. Germline V lookup: CDR1 MGHRA, CDR2 YSYEKL. The CDR3: CASSQDHGALYYEQYF. The CDR3 nucleotides read TGCGCCAGCAGCCAAGATCACGGGGCCTTATACTACGAGCAGTACTTC.

This chain uses TRBV9 with TRBJ2-1; 7 nucleotides match TRBD1. The ends lost 2 bases at V and 3 bases at J; junction bases unmatched: 8. CDR3 length: 16 residues. Germline V gene sequence: CDR1 SGDLS, CDR2 YYNGEE. CDR3 DNA sequence: TGTGCCAGCAGCGTTGAGGACAGGACCTTCTACAATGAGCAGTTCTTC. Protein product: CASSVEDRTFYNEQFF.

The CDR3 DNA sequence: TGCGCCAGCAGCTTGGGCCTCAGCTCCTACGAGCAGTACTTC. It yields the protein CASSLGLSSYEQYF. The rearrangement links TRBV5-1 to TRBJ2-7; no clear D gene. Trimming removed 0 bases from V and 0 bases from J, with 7 bases in between. This CDR3 has 14 residues. Germline V CDR1 and CDR2: SGHRS, YFSETQ.

The chain has TRBV9 and TRBJ2-2; perhaps D is TRBD1 or TRBD2 (6 bases each). Trimming left V 2 bases short and J 0 bases short, with 14 bases between. This CDR3 contains 17 residues. Per the germline V gene, CDR1 is SGDLS and CDR2 is YYNGEE. The CDR3 nucleotides read TGTGCCAGCAGCGTGGCCCGCGGGACACCGAACACCGGGGAGCTGTTTTTT. This codes for CASSVARGTPNTGELFF.

The chain employs TRBV5-1 and TRBJ2-7; 10 bases map to TRBD1. Per germline, CDR1 SGHRS and CDR2 YFSETQ. There are 15 residues in the CDR3. Losses at the gene ends were 4 bases for V and 4 bases for J; bases not matched to a gene: 8. The CDR3 here is CASSGQGQGSYEQYF. The DNA for the CDR3 is TGCGCCAGCAGCGGGCAGGGACAGGGGAGTTACGAGCAGTACTTC.